This T cell receptor (beta chain) was recovered during a study of OX40 agonist ivuxolimab in advanced cancers. Produced via immunoSEQ multiplex PCR; TCRdb's table is partial and in-frame only. The table includes 72,000 or so clones, roughly 84% detected once. This clonotype was sampled from an adult with an advanced solid tumor such as melanoma, head and neck, liver or kidney cancer. The sequenced sample was CD4+ or CD8+ T cells sorted from blood, obtained in a trial of the OX40 agonist ivuxolimab.

The CDR3 DNA follows: TGCGCCAGCAGCTTGCTAGCGGGGGGTTCTGAGACCCAGTACTTC. This encodes CASSLLAGGSETQYF. The chain is built from TRBV5-1 and TRBJ2-5; 11 bases are a match to TRBD2. Germline loops: CDR1 SGHRS, CDR2 YFSETQ. The length of the CDR3 is 15 residues. V lost 1 base, J lost 5 bases, and 4 bases stayed unmatched. Drawing the rest from reference TRBV5-1 and TRBJ2-5, the complete variable domain is KAGVTQTPRYLIKTRGQQVTLSCSPISGHRSVSWYQQTPGQGLQFLFEYFSETQRNKGNFPGRFSGRQFSNSRSEMNVSTLELGDSALYLCASSLLAGGSETQYFGPGTRLLVL.